Below, one TCR beta chain is given with its context. V lost 4 bases, J lost 6 bases, and 5 bases stayed unmatched. The germline V gene has CDR1 SGHVT and CDR2 SQSDAQ. The CDR3 loop spans 14 amino acids. This table comes from immunoSEQ multiplex PCR, and its TCRdb copy is limited to in-frame clones, with some not included. Here the sample spans some 93,000 clones, approximately 95% being singletons. The data were obtained in a study of technical replicates of blood from a few donors. The source is a human donor in good health. The source material was T cells isolated from PBMCs. The chain is built from TRBV7-4 and TRBJ1-4; TRBD1 matches at 7 bases. Here the CDR3 reads CASSSGTEDEKLFF. CDR3 sequence (DNA): TGTGCCAGCAGCTCCGGGACAGAAGATGAAAAACTGTTTTTT. The full variable domain, its missing parts supplied by reference TRBV7-4 and TRBJ1-4, is GAGVSQSPRYKVAKRGRDVALRCDSISGHVTLYWYRQTLGQGSEVLTYSQSDAQRDKSGRPSGRFSAERPERSVSTLKIQRTEQGDSAVYLCASSSGTEDEKLFFGSGTQLSVL.